The 5 T cell receptor beta chains presented below share a single source sample, sequenced in a study of blood T cell repertoires in COVID-19. Sequenced by immunoSEQ multiplex PCR; TCRdb stores in-frame clones only, minus some. The sample consists of around 190,000 clones, 70% to 80% of them appearing once. The specimen was peripheral blood. Receptors were obtained from a woman aged 45-65 years with active or convalescent COVID-19.

The chain carries TRBV6-1 and TRBJ2-2, with TRBD1 matching 11 bases. This CDR3 has 16 amino acids. The junction had 7 bases not matched to a gene; V was cut back by 3 bases and J by 7 bases. Germline values: CDR1 MNHNS, CDR2 SASEGT. CDR3: CASSDRTGGKVGELFF. CDR3 coding DNA: TGTGCCAGCAGTGACCGGACAGGGGGCAAAGTCGGGGAGCTGTTTTTT.

The chain links TRBV25-1 to TRBJ2-5, with 7 bases that match TRBD1. The CDR3 loop spans 15 amino acids. V lost 5 bases and J lost 3; bases outside the gene matches: 9. From germline, CDR1 is MGHDK and CDR2 SYGVNS. The chain's CDR3 is CASSPRTGPEETQYF. The CDR3 coding sequence is TGTGCCAGCAGTCCCCGGACAGGTCCAGAAGAGACCCAGTACTTC.

The chain recombines TRBV30 with TRBJ2-1; D ambiguous. Germline V gene data show CDR1 as GTSNPN and CDR2 as SVGIG (reference sequence). This CDR3 has 12 amino acids. V was cut by 3 bases and J by 6 bases, with 9 bases left in between. CDR3 loop: CAWSQFINEQFF. CDR3 nucleotides: TGTGCCTGGAGCCAGTTTATCAATGAGCAGTTCTTC.

CDR3 in amino acids: CASRSVYGYTF. Here the CDR3 DNA reads TGTGCCAGCCGTTCGGTATATGGCTACACCTTC. The rearrangement joins TRBV6-2 or TRBV6-3 to TRBJ1-2; no definite D call. Trimming cost V 8 bases and J 5 bases, with 9 bases left between them. CDR1 and CDR2 (germline): MNHEY, SVGEGT. The CDR3 length is 11 residues.

The chain combines TRBV24-1 with TRBJ1-3; 8 bases align to TRBD1. This CDR3 comprises 18 residues. Germline CDR1 reads KGHDR; CDR2 reads SFDVKD. J was trimmed by 0 bases and V by 5 bases; bases with no gene match: 11. The CDR3 reads CATSGPSGQAFSGNTIYF. CDR3 in DNA: TGTGCCACCAGTGGGCCTTCGGGACAGGCGTTCTCTGGAAACACCATATATTTT.